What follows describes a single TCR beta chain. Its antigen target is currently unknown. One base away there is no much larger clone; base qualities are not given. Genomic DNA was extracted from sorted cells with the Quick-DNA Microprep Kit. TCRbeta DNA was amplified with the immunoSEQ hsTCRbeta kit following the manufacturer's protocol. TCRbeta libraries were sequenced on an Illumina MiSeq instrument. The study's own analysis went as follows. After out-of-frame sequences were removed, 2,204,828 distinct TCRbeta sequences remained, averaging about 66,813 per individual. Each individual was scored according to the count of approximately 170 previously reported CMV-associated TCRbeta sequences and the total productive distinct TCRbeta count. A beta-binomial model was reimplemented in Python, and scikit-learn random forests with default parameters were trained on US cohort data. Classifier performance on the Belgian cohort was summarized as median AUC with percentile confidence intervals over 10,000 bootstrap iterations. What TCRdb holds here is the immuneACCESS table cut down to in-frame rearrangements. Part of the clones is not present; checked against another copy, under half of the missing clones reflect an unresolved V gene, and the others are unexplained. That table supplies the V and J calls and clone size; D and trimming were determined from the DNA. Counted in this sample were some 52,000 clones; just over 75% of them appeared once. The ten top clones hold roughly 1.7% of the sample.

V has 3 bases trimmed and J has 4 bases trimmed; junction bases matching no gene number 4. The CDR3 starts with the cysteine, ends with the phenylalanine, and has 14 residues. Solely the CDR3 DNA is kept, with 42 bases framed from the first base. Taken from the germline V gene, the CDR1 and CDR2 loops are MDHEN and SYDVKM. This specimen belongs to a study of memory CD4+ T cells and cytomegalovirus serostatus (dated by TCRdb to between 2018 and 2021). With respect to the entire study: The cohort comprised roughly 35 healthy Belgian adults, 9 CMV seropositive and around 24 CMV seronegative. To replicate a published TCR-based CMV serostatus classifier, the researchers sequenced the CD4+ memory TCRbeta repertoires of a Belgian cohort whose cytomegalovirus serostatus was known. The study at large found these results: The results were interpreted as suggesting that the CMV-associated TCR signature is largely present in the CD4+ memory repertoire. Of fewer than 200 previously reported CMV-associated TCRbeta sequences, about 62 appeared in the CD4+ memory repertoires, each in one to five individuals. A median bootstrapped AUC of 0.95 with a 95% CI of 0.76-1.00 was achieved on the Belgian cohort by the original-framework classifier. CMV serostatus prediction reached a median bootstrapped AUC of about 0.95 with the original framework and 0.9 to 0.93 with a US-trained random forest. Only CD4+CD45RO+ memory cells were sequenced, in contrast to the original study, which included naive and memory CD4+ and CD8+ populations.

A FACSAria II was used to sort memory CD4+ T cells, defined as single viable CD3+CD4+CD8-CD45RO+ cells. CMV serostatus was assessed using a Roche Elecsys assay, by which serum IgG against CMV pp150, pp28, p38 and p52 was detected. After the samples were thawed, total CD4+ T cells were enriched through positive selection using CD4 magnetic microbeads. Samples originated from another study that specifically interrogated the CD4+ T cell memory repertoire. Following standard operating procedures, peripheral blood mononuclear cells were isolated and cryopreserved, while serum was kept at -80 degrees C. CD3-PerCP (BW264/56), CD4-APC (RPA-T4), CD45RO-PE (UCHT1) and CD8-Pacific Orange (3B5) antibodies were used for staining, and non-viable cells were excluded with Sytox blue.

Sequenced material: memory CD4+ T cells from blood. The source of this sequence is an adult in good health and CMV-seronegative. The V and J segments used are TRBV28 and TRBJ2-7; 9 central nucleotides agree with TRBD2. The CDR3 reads CASSFLREGYEQYF. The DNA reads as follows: TGTGCCAGCAGTTTTTTGCGGGAGGGGTACGAGCAGTACTTC. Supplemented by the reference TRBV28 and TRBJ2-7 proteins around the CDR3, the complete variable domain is DVKVTQSSRYLVKRTGEKVFLECVQDMDHENMFWYRQDPGLGLRLIYFSYDVKMKEKGDIPEGYSVSREKKERFSLILESASTNQTSMYLCASSFLREGYEQYFGPGTRLTVT.